This T cell receptor beta chain derives from a study of blood T cell repertoires in COVID-19. Whole-study context: Researchers got acute and convalescent COVID-19 samples from the United States, Italy and Spain. From T cells, B-cell-depleted T cells, or PBMCs came the material, which was cDNA or gDNA.

As originally analysed: Nucleated cell counts were estimated from reference gene primer amplification. Data came from immunoSEQ multiplex PCR; TCRdb stores just in-frame clones and leaves some out. The DNA gave D and trimming, while V, J and clone size come from that table. In the table there are about 230,000 clones, about 83% of which are singletons. This CDR3 has 16 residues. Germline V gene sequence: CDR1 SGHRS, CDR2 YFSETQ. V lost 2 bases and J lost 5; bases outside the gene matches: 7. The TCR originated in a man older than 75 with acute or convalescent COVID-19. This sequence joins TRBV5-1 and TRBJ2-1, with 10 bases aligning to TRBD2. The sequenced material came from peripheral blood. CDR3 sequence reads: CASSFPGLADHNEQFF. DNA for the CDR3: TGCGCCAGCAGCTTTCCCGGACTAGCGGACCACAATGAGCAGTTCTTC.